Presented here are 8 T cell receptor beta chains from one specimen sequenced in a study of T cell responses to AZD1222 COVID-19 vaccine. Data came from immunoSEQ multiplex PCR; TCRdb stores just in-frame clones and leaves some out. The data contain 89,000 or so clones, around 86% of them singletons. Sample: peripheral blood, taken on day 0 of AZD1222 vaccination. The receptors were gathered from an adult in good health.

The CDR3: CSVKSGTGDRGQYF. In DNA form, the CDR3 reads TGCAGCGTGAAATCCGGGACAGGGGACCGGGGGCAGTACTTC. J is TRBJ2-7 and V is TRBV29-1, with TRBD1 identical over 10 bases. Trimming removed 6 bases from V and 9 bases from J; junction bases left unmatched: 14. This CDR3 is built from 14 residues. Germline V gives CDR1 SQVTM, CDR2 ANQGSEA.

This clone has more than one count but fewer than ten. The chain is built from TRBV30 and TRBJ1-3; 7 bases fit TRBD1. Germline V gene sequence: CDR1 GTSNPN, CDR2 SVGIG (reference sequence). CDR3 length: 16 amino acids. J was trimmed by 0 bases and V by 4 bases; bases with no gene match: 9. CDR3 bases: TGTGCCTGGATACGTGACAGGGTCCTCTCTGGAAACACCATATATTTT. Encoded protein: CAWIRDRVLSGNTIYF.

This clone showed up just once. The chain employs TRBV24-1 and TRBJ1-2; no firm D call. CDR1 and CDR2 (germline): KGHDR, SFDVKD. V was cut by 7 bases and J by 4 bases, with 12 bases left in between. The CDR3 has 13 residues. The CDR3 nucleotides read TGTGCCACCAGAGGATCAACATCCTATGGCTACACCTTC. Amino acids: CATRGSTSYGYTF.

In this sample, this clone turned up a few times. Other DNA sequences in the same sample also yield this CDR3. The chain couples TRBV5-1 to TRBJ2-1; D ambiguous. Trimming left V 0 bases short and J 7 bases short, with 2 bases between. This CDR3 comprises 11 residues. Germline V CDR1 and CDR2: SGHRS, YFSETQ. CDR3 bases: TGCGCCAGCAGCTTGGGTAATGAGCAGTTCTTC. This translates into CASSLGNEQFF.

The chain combines TRBV29-1 with TRBJ2-3; 9 bases agree with TRBD2. V was clipped by 4 bases and J by 6 bases; unmatched bases: 8. The V gene's germline CDR1 is SQVTM and CDR2 ANQGSEA. The CDR3 consists of 14 residues. CDR3 in DNA: TGCAGCGTTGTAGCGGGAGAATCTTTTGATACGCAGTATTTT. This encodes CSVVAGESFDTQYF.

The chain has TRBV19 and TRBJ2-1; possible D gene TRBD2, 5 bases. The CDR3 is 15 amino acids. Deletions cut 4 bases from V and 8 bases from J, with 18 bases between. Germline CDR1 is LNHDA and CDR2 is SQIVND (reference sequence). The CDR3 bases are TGTGCCAGTAGTACCACAGCGGAAGTAAGGGATGAGCAGTTCTTC. It specifies CASSTTAEVRDEQFF.

The CDR3 DNA follows: TGTGCCAGCAGCCAAGGCCCTTCCGGGTTGGGAGATACGCAGTATTTT. Translating it yields CASSQGPSGLGDTQYF. The V call is TRBV3-1 (or the pseudogene TRBV3-2), the J call TRBJ2-3, with unresolved D. The CDR3 totals 16 residues. The germline gives CDR1 LGHDT, CDR2 YNNKEL (reference sequence). The V end lost 1 base, the J end lost 5 bases, and 16 bases lay between the germline ends.

The V and J genes are TRBV12-3 or TRBV12-4 and TRBJ1-2; the D is unclear. V dropped 3 bases and J dropped 4 bases, with 9 bases sitting between them. CDR3 length: 13 amino acids. CDR3 bases: TGTGCCAGCAGTTTTGCCGAATTCTATGGCTACACCTTC. Its translation: CASSFAEFYGYTF.